A selection of T cell receptor beta chains follows, all from one sample in a study of T cell responses to AZD1222 COVID-19 vaccine. Measured with immunoSEQ multiplex PCR; TCRdb has only the in-frame clones, and not every one. Of about 120,000 clones listed, 86% are singletons. The source material was peripheral blood, sampled 28 days after the second AZD1222 dose. The receptor set was obtained from an adult who received the AZD1222 COVID-19 vaccine. Each CDR3 is given with its conserved first and last residue. The D gene is left open where the match is weak. Not all rows give a size; the values are once, few, many and, for expanded clones, a class.

J: TRBJ2-5; D: -; size: -; V: TRBV9; CDR3: CASSVGTKETQYF; DNA: TGTGCCAGCAGCGTAGGGACGAAAGAGACCCAGTACTTC
J: TRBJ1-2; D: TRBD1; size: once; V: TRBV13; CDR3: CASSKRDRGVGYTF; DNA: TGTGCCAGCAGCAAGCGGGACAGGGGCGTAGGCTACACCTTC
J: TRBJ1-1; D: TRBD1; size: -; V: TRBV6-4; CDR3: CASPRDRIGTEAFF; DNA: TGTGCCAGCCCCCGGGACAGGATAGGAACTGAAGCTTTCTTT
J: TRBJ1-2; D: -; size: -; V: TRBV7-2; CDR3: CASSLQTEKNGYTF; DNA: TGTGCCAGCAGCCTTCAGACAGAGAAGAATGGCTACACCTTC
J: TRBJ2-2; D: -; size: -; V: TRBV7-2; CDR3: CASSPYPGNTGELFF; DNA: TGTGCCAGCTCCCCCTACCCAGGGAACACCGGGGAGCTGTTTTTT
J: TRBJ2-7; D: -; size: once; V: TRBV28; CDR3: CASRTWPGEQYF; DNA: TGTGCCAGCAGGACATGGCCGGGAGAGCAGTACTTC
J: TRBJ1-5; D: -; size: -; V: TRBV4-3; CDR3: CASSQDSQGRQPQHF; DNA: TGCGCCAGCAGCCAAGACAGCCAGGGCCGGCAGCCCCAGCATTTT
J: TRBJ1-2; D: TRBD1; size: -; V: TRBV3-1/TRBV3-2; CDR3: CASTGQGHYGYTF; DNA: TGTGCCAGCACCGGACAGGGGCACTATGGCTACACCTTC
J: TRBJ1-6; D: -; size: -; V: TRBV27; CDR3: CASSWDANSPLHF; DNA: TGTGCCAGCAGCTGGGATGCCAATTCACCCCTCCACTTT
J: TRBJ1-1; D: TRBD1; size: -; V: TRBV9; CDR3: CASSVLTGDTEAFF; DNA: TGTGCCAGCAGCGTCCTAACAGGGGACACTGAAGCTTTCTTT
J: TRBJ2-2; D: TRBD2; size: -; V: TRBV3-1/TRBV3-2; CDR3: CASSQASGTGELFF; DNA: TGTGCCAGCAGCCAAGCTAGCGGCACCGGGGAGCTGTTTTTT
J: TRBJ2-2; D: TRBD2; size: -; V: TRBV15; CDR3: CATRRGLAGGRRGGELFF; DNA: TGTGCCACCAGGCGGGGACTAGCGGGAGGCCGGAGAGGCGGGGAGCTGTTTTTT
J: TRBJ2-7; D: -; size: -; V: TRBV7-2; CDR3: CASSLGSRAGDEQYF; DNA: TGTGCCAGCAGCTTAGGCTCGAGGGCCGGCGACGAGCAGTACTTC
J: TRBJ1-2; D: -; size: -; V: TRBV29-1; CDR3: CSVEVADYGYTF; DNA: TGCAGCGTTGAAGTGGCGGACTATGGCTACACCTTC
J: TRBJ2-5; D: TRBD1; size: -; V: TRBV5-1; CDR3: CASSPGQGASETQYF; DNA: TGCGCCAGCAGCCCTGGACAGGGGGCGTCGGAGACCCAGTACTTC
J: TRBJ1-2; D: -; size: -; V: TRBV24-1; CDR3: CATSESRVRDGYTF; DNA: TGTGCCACCAGTGAGTCCAGAGTGCGCGATGGCTACACCTTC
J: TRBJ1-5; D: TRBD1; size: -; V: TRBV6-1; CDR3: CASSEVSGGRQPQHF; DNA: TGTGCCAGCAGTGAAGTCTCAGGGGGCCGGCAGCCCCAGCATTTT
J: TRBJ1-5; D: TRBD1; size: -; V: TRBV7-2; CDR3: CASSFRQGQPQHF; DNA: TGTGCCAGCAGCTTCAGACAGGGCCAGCCCCAGCATTTT
J: TRBJ2-7; D: TRBD2; size: -; V: TRBV5-1; CDR3: CASSLKGREEQYF; DNA: TGCGCCAGCAGCCTCAAGGGGCGGGAGGAGCAGTACTTC
J: TRBJ2-3; D: -; size: -; V: TRBV2; CDR3: CASSEAQAALPDTQYF; DNA: TGTGCCAGCAGTGAAGCGCAGGCAGCCCTCCCAGATACGCAGTATTTT
J: TRBJ1-5; D: -; size: -; V: TRBV11-2; CDR3: CASSLGLQEQPQHF; DNA: TGTGCCAGCAGCTTAGGACTACAGGAACAGCCCCAGCATTTT
J: TRBJ2-1; D: TRBD2; size: -; V: TRBV28; CDR3: CASSLGAGIYNEQFF; DNA: TGTGCCAGCAGTTTAGGAGCGGGGATCTACAATGAGCAGTTCTTC
J: TRBJ1-2; D: TRBD1; size: -; V: TRBV7-3; CDR3: CASSLARTGNGYTF; DNA: TGTGCCAGCAGCTTAGCGCGGACAGGGAATGGCTACACCTTC
J: TRBJ1-2; D: -; size: -; V: TRBV13; CDR3: CASSLRRDIYGYTF; DNA: TGTGCCAGCAGCTTACGTCGGGATATCTATGGCTACACCTTC
J: TRBJ2-7; D: TRBD2; size: -; V: TRBV5-6; CDR3: CASSLDRVTREEDEQYF; DNA: TGTGCCAGCAGCTTGGATAGGGTAACGCGGGAGGAAGACGAGCAGTACTTC
J: TRBJ1-6; D: TRBD1; size: -; V: TRBV7-8; CDR3: CASSLDRGNSPLHF; DNA: TGTGCCAGCAGCTTAGACAGGGGAAATTCACCCCTCCACTTT
J: TRBJ2-3; D: -; size: once; V: TRBV20-1; CDR3: CSASPEPTDTQYF; DNA: TGCAGTGCTAGTCCCGAACCCACAGATACGCAGTATTTT
J: TRBJ1-1; D: TRBD1; size: -; V: TRBV5-1; CDR3: CASSGTGIGNTEAFF; DNA: TGCGCCAGCAGCGGGACAGGGATCGGTAACACTGAAGCTTTCTTT
J: TRBJ2-3; D: TRBD2; size: -; V: TRBV9; CDR3: CASSVGAGGTTDTQYF; DNA: TGTGCCAGCAGCGTAGGGGCGGGAGGGACCACAGATACGCAGTATTTT
J: TRBJ2-3; D: -; size: -; V: TRBV19; CDR3: CASSKVGDTQYF; DNA: TGTGCCAGTAGTAAGGTGGGGGATACGCAGTATTTT
J: TRBJ2-7; D: -; size: -; V: TRBV5-1; CDR3: CASSLATGLAYEQYF; DNA: TGCGCCAGCAGCTTGGCGACGGGACTGGCCTACGAGCAGTACTTC
J: TRBJ1-2; D: -; size: -; V: TRBV28; CDR3: CASSLGGGGGNYGYTF; DNA: TGTGCCAGCAGTTTAGGGGGCGGGGGCGGTAACTATGGCTACACCTTC
J: TRBJ2-7; D: -; size: -; V: TRBV5-4; CDR3: CASSLDGYEQYF; DNA: TGTGCCAGCAGCTTGGACGGCTACGAGCAGTACTTC
J: TRBJ2-3; D: -; size: -; V: TRBV6-2/TRBV6-3; CDR3: CASSSKTGQGTDTQYF; DNA: TGTGCCAGCAGTTCTAAGACAGGACAAGGCACAGATACGCAGTATTTT
J: TRBJ1-1; D: -; size: once; V: TRBV7-8; CDR3: CASSLVGQGYTEAFF; DNA: TGTGCCAGCAGCTTAGTTGGGCAGGGGTACACTGAAGCTTTCTTT
J: TRBJ2-4; D: -; size: -; V: TRBV7-2; CDR3: CASSAGRAKNIQYF; DNA: TGTGCCAGCAGCGCGGGAAGGGCCAAAAACATTCAGTACTTC
J: TRBJ1-2; D: TRBD1; size: -; V: TRBV7-2; CDR3: CASSLRPGQGLETGGYTF; DNA: TGTGCCAGCAGCTTAAGACCGGGACAGGGCCTCGAAACGGGAGGCTACACCTTC
J: TRBJ2-4; D: TRBD2; size: -; V: TRBV6-1; CDR3: CASSELVSGGDIQYF; DNA: TGTGCCAGCAGTGAATTAGTTAGCGGGGGAGACATTCAGTACTTC